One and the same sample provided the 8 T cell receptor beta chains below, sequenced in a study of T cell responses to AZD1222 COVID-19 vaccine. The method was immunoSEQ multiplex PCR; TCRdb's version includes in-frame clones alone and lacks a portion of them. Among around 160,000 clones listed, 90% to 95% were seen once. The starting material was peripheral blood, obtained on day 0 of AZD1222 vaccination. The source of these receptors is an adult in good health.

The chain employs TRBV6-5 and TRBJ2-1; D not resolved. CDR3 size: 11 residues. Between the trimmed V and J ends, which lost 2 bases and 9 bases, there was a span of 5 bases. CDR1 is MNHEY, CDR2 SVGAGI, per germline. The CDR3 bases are TGTGCCAGCAGTTACGGAAGTGAGCAGTTCTTC. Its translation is CASSYGSEQFF.

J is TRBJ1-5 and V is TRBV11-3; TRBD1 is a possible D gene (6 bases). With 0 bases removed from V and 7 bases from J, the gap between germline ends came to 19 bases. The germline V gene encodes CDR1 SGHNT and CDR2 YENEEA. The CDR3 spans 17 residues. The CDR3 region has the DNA TGTGCCAGCAGCTTAGATCGCCGGAAACAGGGCAGACAGCCCCAGCATTTT. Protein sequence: CASSLDRRKQGRQPQHF. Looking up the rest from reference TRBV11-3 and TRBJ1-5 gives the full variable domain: EAGVVQSPRYKIIEKKQPVAFWCNPISGHNTLYWYLQNLGQGPELLIRYENEEAVDDSQLPKDRFSAERLKGVDSTLKIQPAELGDSAVYLCASSLDRRKQGRQPQHFGDGTRLSIL.

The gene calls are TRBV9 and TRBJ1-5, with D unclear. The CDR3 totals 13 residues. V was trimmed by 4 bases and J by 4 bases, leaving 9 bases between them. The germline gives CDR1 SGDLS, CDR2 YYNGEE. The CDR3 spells CASSPGLNQPQHF. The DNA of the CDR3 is TGTGCCAGCAGCCCCGGCTTGAATCAGCCCCAGCATTTT.

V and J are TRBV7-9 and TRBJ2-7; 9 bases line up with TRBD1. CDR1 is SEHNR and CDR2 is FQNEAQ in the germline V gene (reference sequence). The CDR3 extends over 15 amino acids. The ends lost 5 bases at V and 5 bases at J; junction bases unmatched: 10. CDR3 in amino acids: CASSEAGQGFHEQYF. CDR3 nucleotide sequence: TGTGCCAGCAGCGAAGCGGGACAGGGATTCCACGAGCAGTACTTC.

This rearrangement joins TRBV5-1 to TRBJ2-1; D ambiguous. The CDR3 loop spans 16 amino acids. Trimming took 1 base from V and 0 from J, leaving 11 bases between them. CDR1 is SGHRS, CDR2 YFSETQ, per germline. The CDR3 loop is CASSLLAGDSYNEQFF. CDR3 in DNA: TGCGCCAGCAGCTTGCTGGCAGGAGACTCCTACAATGAGCAGTTCTTC.

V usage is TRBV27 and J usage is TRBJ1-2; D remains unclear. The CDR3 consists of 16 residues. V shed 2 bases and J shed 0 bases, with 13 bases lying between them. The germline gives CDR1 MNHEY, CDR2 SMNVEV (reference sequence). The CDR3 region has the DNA TGTGCCAGCAGTTTAAGGCGAGGCCCCGCTAACTATGGCTACACCTTC. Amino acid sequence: CASSLRRGPANYGYTF.

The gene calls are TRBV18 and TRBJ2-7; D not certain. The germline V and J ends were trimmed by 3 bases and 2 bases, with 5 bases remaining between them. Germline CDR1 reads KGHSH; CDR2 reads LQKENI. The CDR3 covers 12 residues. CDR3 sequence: CASSPVPYEQYF. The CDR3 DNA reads TGTGCCAGCTCACCGGTTCCCTACGAGCAGTACTTC.

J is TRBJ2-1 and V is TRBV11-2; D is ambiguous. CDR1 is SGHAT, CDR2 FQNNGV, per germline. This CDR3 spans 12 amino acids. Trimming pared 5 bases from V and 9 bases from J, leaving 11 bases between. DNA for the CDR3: TGTGCCAGCAGCCCTAATTCCCCTGAGCAGTTCTTC. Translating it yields CASSPNSPEQFF.